The clone carrying this TCR beta chain has only a few counts. In TCRdb, the RACE reads were re-called with MiXCR into one record per CDR3 protein. The sample has 200,000 to 300,000 distinct CDR3 sequences, approximately 8.6% seen once. The sample is drawn from a study of human T cells and chemical hapten exposure. Study background: After 6 days, upper back 0.01% DPC patch tests were scored.

Germline V CDR1 and CDR2: SGHDN, FVKESK. Trimming took 0 bases from V and 7 from J, leaving 10 bases between them. The CDR3 runs to 14 residues. This sample's time point: pre-sensitization, week 0. Specified treatment: therapeutic diphenylcyclopropenone sensitization with weekly scalp DPC. The study extracted total RNA from unfractionated whole blood. The J gene is TRBJ1-3, the V gene TRBV14, with D unclear. The sequence derives from a woman in her thirties or forties with alopecia areata. Some clones in this sample may be carry-over from other donors' samples. The specimen was whole blood, collected in connection with sensitization to the hapten diphenylcyclopropenone (DPC). CDR3 sequence (DNA): TGTGCCAGCAGCCAAGATCCCGGAAGTAACACCATATATTTT. Translated: CASSQDPGSNTIYF.